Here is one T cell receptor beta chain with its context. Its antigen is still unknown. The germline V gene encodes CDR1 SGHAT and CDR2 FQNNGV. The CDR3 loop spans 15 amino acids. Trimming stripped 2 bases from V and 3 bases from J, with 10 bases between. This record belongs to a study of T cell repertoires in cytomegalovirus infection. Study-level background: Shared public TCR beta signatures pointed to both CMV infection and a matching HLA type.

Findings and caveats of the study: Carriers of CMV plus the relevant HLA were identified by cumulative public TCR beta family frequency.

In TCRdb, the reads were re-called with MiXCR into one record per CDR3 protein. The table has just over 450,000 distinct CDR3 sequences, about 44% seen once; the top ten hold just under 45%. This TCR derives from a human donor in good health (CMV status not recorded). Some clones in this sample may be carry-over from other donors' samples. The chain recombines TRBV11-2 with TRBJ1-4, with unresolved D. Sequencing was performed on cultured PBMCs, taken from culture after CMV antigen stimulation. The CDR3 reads CASSLRGSPNEKLFF. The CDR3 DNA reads TGTGCCAGCAGCTTAAGAGGGAGCCCTAATGAAAAACTGTTTTTT.